This entry concerns a single T cell receptor beta chain. Antigen: not known. The sample comes from a study of CXCR3-negative and CXCR3-positive naive CD8 T cells. In preparing the TRB cDNA libraries, 5' RACE with UMI labels was used. TCRdb re-called the 5' RACE reads and gives one entry per CDR3 protein, without DNA. The listing records 90,000 to 100,000 distinct CDR3 sequences. Points from the study as a whole: For CXCR3-positive naive cells, TRB CDR3s were more hydrophobic than those of CXCR3-negative naive cells.

Sequencing used naive CXCR3+ CD8+ T cells from blood. Noted subset: CD45RO-CCR7+CD27+CD95- naive CD8+ T cells expressing CXCR3 (TNR3+). The receptor comes from a human donor in good health. Some clones in this sample may be carry-over from other donors' samples.

This CDR3 reads CASSLIAGGIPNEQFF. The V call is TRBV7-2, the J call TRBJ2-1; the TCRdb D gene call, TRBD2, has no DNA to confirm it. The CDR3 consists of 16 residues. Germline V gene lookup returns CDR1 SGHTA and CDR2 FQGNSA.